Listed here are 21 T cell receptor beta chains from one sample, sequenced in a study of cytomegalovirus exposure and HLA in healthy donors. The study ran its PCR with 60 Vbeta and 13 Jbeta primers. Data came from immunoSEQ multiplex PCR; TCRdb stores just in-frame clones and leaves some out. The repertoire table contains about 150,000 clones. The sequenced material came from PBMCs. These receptors were obtained from a woman between 50 and 59 years old in good health and CMV-seronegative.

This chain uses TRBV7-3 with TRBJ2-3, with 8 bases aligning to TRBD2. This CDR3 is 14 amino acids long. CDR1 and CDR2 from the germline V gene are SGHTA and FQGTGA. V shed 5 bases and J 4 bases; nucleotides not matched to a gene: 5. Here the CDR3 DNA reads TGTGCCAGCAGCCGGGGACTAGACTCAGATACGCAGTATTTT. Encoded protein: CASSRGLDSDTQYF.

This sequence joins TRBV5-6 and TRBJ2-7; a weak D match, TRBD1 (6 bases). From germline, CDR1 is SGHDT and CDR2 YYEEEE. This CDR3 spans 15 amino acids. The V and J ends lost 2 bases and 0 bases respectively, with 12 bases between them. The CDR3 reads CASSFLGAGSYEQYF. The DNA of the CDR3 is TGTGCCAGCAGCTTTTTGGGGGCTGGCTCCTACGAGCAGTACTTC.

The chain links TRBV11-2 to TRBJ2-2; D not resolved. Germline-derived CDR1 and CDR2 are SGHAT and FQNNGV. V was pared by 2 bases and J by 1 base, with 14 bases between. The CDR3 extends over 17 amino acids. CDR3 loop: CASSLYYGPGNTGELFF. DNA of the CDR3: TGTGCCAGCAGCTTATATTATGGGCCTGGGAACACCGGGGAGCTGTTTTTT.

The gene calls are TRBV13 and TRBJ1-1, with TRBD1 as a possible D gene (5 bases). The CDR3 loop spans 15 amino acids. The V and J ends lost 3 bases and 2 bases respectively, with 13 bases between them. Germline V gene sequence: CDR1 PRHDT, CDR2 FYEKMQ (reference sequence). The DNA for the CDR3 is TGTGCCAGCAGCTTGGGGCCCGGGGGAAACACTGAAGCTTTCTTT. Amino acids: CASSLGPGGNTEAFF.

The chain employs TRBV5-1 and TRBJ2-7; maybe TRBD2 (6 bases). V lost 2 bases and J 0 bases, leaving 9 bases between the germline ends. The CDR3 has 14 residues. Germline assignment: CDR1 SGHRS and CDR2 YFSETQ. Written as DNA, the CDR3 is TGCGCCAGCAGCTTTGACGGGAGCTCCTACGAGCAGTACTTC. Amino acid sequence: CASSFDGSSYEQYF. Combining the CDR3 with reference TRBV5-1 and TRBJ2-7 gives the whole variable domain KAGVTQTPRYLIKTRGQQVTLSCSPISGHRSVSWYQQTPGQGLQFLFEYFSETQRNKGNFPGRFSGRQFSNSRSEMNVSTLELGDSALYLCASSFDGSSYEQYFGPGTRLTVT.

The chain is built from TRBV7-3 and TRBJ2-1; the match to TRBD2 covers 14 bases. Germline trimming cut 5 bases from V and 5 bases from J; bases unmatched to any gene: 14. Per the germline V gene, CDR1 is SGHTA and CDR2 is FQGTGA. CDR3 length: 19 residues. As DNA, the CDR3 is TGTGCCAGCAGCCCCAGACTAGCGGGAGGGCCCTTTCTAAACAATGAGCAGTTCTTC. It encodes CASSPRLAGGPFLNNEQFF.

The V call is TRBV5-1, the J call TRBJ1-2; maybe TRBD1 (6 bases). The germline V gene has CDR1 SGHRS and CDR2 YFSETQ. V was cut by 0 bases and J by 6 bases, with 15 bases left in between. The CDR3 totals 15 residues. This CDR3 is CASSLEGRGVDGYTF. Here the CDR3 DNA reads TGCGCCAGCAGCTTGGAAGGCAGGGGAGTGGATGGCTACACCTTC. The full variable domain, rest sourced from reference TRBV5-1 and TRBJ1-2, is KAGVTQTPRYLIKTRGQQVTLSCSPISGHRSVSWYQQTPGQGLQFLFEYFSETQRNKGNFPGRFSGRQFSNSRSEMNVSTLELGDSALYLCASSLEGRGVDGYTFGSGTRLTVV.

CDR3 amino acids: CASSEAGGPYNSPLHF. The CDR3 DNA reads as TGTGCCAGCAGTGAAGCGGGGGGGCCCTATAATTCACCCCTCCACTTT. The chain uses TRBV6-1 and TRBJ1-6; the D gene is possibly TRBD1 (6 bases). V was pared by 0 bases and J by 2 bases, with 8 bases between. Per the germline V gene, CDR1 is MNHNS and CDR2 is SASEGT. The CDR3 consists of 16 residues.

This sequence joins TRBV7-2 and TRBJ2-1, with TRBD1 matching over 8 bases. The CDR3 sequence is 14 residues long. J gave up 5 bases and V 8 bases, and 8 bases lay outside the gene matches. In germline, CDR1 is SGHTA, CDR2 FQGNSA. The CDR3 is CASARTGIHNEQFF. DNA of the CDR3: TGTGCCAGCGCCCGGACAGGGATTCACAATGAGCAGTTCTTC. Filled out from reference TRBV7-2 and TRBJ2-1, the complete variable domain reads GAGVSQSPSNKVTEKGKDVELRCDPISGHTALYWYRQSLGQGLEFLIYFQGNSAPDKSGLPSDRFSAERTGGSVSTLTIQRTQQEDSAVYLCASARTGIHNEQFFGPGTRLTVL.

The V gene is TRBV5-6, the J gene TRBJ2-5; 7 bases map to TRBD1. CDR1 SGHDT and CDR2 YYEEEE come from the germline V gene. CDR3 length: 16 residues. Trimming cost V 3 bases and J 6 bases; bases outside gene matches: 14. The CDR3 here is CASSSIGTAAQQTQYF. In nucleotides, the CDR3 is TGTGCCAGCAGCTCGATAGGGACAGCCGCTCAGCAGACCCAGTACTTC.

The chain joins TRBV5-1 to TRBJ2-2, with 11 bases lining up with TRBD2. Germline loops: CDR1 SGHRS, CDR2 YFSETQ. V gave up 0 bases and J gave up 7 bases; unmatched junction bases: 8. The CDR3 has 17 residues. CDR3 loop: CASSLALAGGISGELFF. The CDR3 nucleotides read TGCGCCAGCAGCTTGGCGCTAGCGGGAGGAATAAGCGGGGAGCTGTTTTTT. Full variable domain (rest looked up from reference TRBV5-1 and TRBJ2-2): KAGVTQTPRYLIKTRGQQVTLSCSPISGHRSVSWYQQTPGQGLQFLFEYFSETQRNKGNFPGRFSGRQFSNSRSEMNVSTLELGDSALYLCASSLALAGGISGELFFGEGSRLTVL.

This chain uses TRBV5-1 with TRBJ1-1; 7 bases match TRBD1. The CDR3 runs to 13 residues. The germline gives CDR1 SGHRS, CDR2 YFSETQ. With V trimmed by 4 bases and J by 4 bases, 4 bases remained unmatched. The CDR3: CASSTDRATEAFF. Here the CDR3 DNA reads TGCGCCAGCAGCACTGACAGGGCCACTGAAGCTTTCTTT. Full variable domain (missing parts from reference TRBV5-1 and TRBJ1-1): KAGVTQTPRYLIKTRGQQVTLSCSPISGHRSVSWYQQTPGQGLQFLFEYFSETQRNKGNFPGRFSGRQFSNSRSEMNVSTLELGDSALYLCASSTDRATEAFFGQGTRLTVV.

The V gene is TRBV28, the J gene TRBJ2-1; 10 bases fit TRBD2. This CDR3 is built from 15 residues. Losses at the gene ends were 6 bases for V and 8 bases for J; bases not matched to a gene: 10. Germline V gives CDR1 MDHEN, CDR2 SYDVKM. The chain's CDR3 is CASSLVAGGSDEQFF. The CDR3 nucleotides read TGTGCCAGCAGCTTAGTAGCGGGGGGCTCCGATGAGCAGTTCTTC. Filled out from reference TRBV28 and TRBJ2-1, the complete variable domain reads DVKVTQSSRYLVKRTGEKVFLECVQDMDHENMFWYRQDPGLGLRLIYFSYDVKMKEKGDIPEGYSVSREKKERFSLILESASTNQTSMYLCASSLVAGGSDEQFFGPGTRLTVL.

J is TRBJ2-5 and V is TRBV7-2, with D possibly TRBD2 on 7 matching bases. The J call could be wrong; TRBJ2-7 is a better fit for the DNA end. The germline gives CDR1 SGHTA, CDR2 FQGNSA. This CDR3 has 13 residues. The DNA of the CDR3 is TGTGCCAGCAGCTTAGTAGGGGGGGACGAGCAGTACTTC. Its translation is CASSLVGGDEQYF.

The CDR3 DNA reads TGTGCCAGCAGACAAAATAGCAATCAGCCCCAGCATTTT. It translates to CASRQNSNQPQHF. The chain couples TRBV6-5 to TRBJ1-5; D unresolved. Germline lookup yields CDR1 MNHEY and CDR2 SVGAGI. The length of the CDR3 is 13 residues. Trimming stripped 6 bases from V and 0 bases from J, with 6 bases between.

V usage is TRBV5-6 and J usage is TRBJ2-7, with 7 bases that match TRBD1. The germline gives CDR1 SGHDT, CDR2 YYEEEE. The length of the CDR3 is 14 residues. V dropped 3 bases and J dropped 6; count of bases not matched to a gene: 9. For the CDR3, the DNA is TGTGCCAGCAGCTCTCGACAGGGATGGAGCGAGCAGTACTTC. It encodes CASSSRQGWSEQYF.

The rearrangement links TRBV5-1 to TRBJ2-7, with TRBD2 as a possible D gene (6 bases). Trimming pared 4 bases from V and 0 bases from J, leaving 11 bases between. The CDR3 contains 14 residues. The germline CDR1 and CDR2 sequences are SGHRS and YFSETQ. The CDR3 nucleotides are TGCGCCAGCAGCGACACTAGCCGCTCCTACGAGCAGTACTTC. Its protein is CASSDTSRSYEQYF.

This rearrangement joins TRBV9 to TRBJ1-3, with D perhaps TRBD1 (6 bases). V was cut by 0 bases and J by 1 base, with 20 bases left in between. The CDR3 consists of 19 residues. The V gene's germline CDR1 is SGDLS and CDR2 YYNGEE. The CDR3 protein is CASSVAGMGHFPSGNTIYF. CDR3 DNA: TGTGCCAGCAGCGTAGCGGGGATGGGACATTTCCCTTCTGGAAACACCATATATTTT.

The chain is built from TRBV30 and TRBJ2-1; 7 positions agree with TRBD2. Germline V CDR1 and CDR2: GTSNPN, SVGIG (reference sequence). The length of the CDR3 is 15 residues. Trimming cost V 2 bases and J 1 base; bases outside gene matches: 5. CDR3 in amino acids: CAWSPLAGSYNEQFF. The CDR3 DNA follows: TGTGCCTGGAGTCCTTTAGCGGGTTCCTACAATGAGCAGTTCTTC.

The chain has TRBV4-1 and TRBJ2-7; 11 bases agree with TRBD1. The CDR3 covers 15 residues. Losses at the gene ends were 3 bases for V and 3 bases for J; bases not matched to a gene: 4. Germline CDR1 and CDR2: MGHRA and YSYEKL. In nucleotides, the CDR3 is TGCGCCAGCAGCCATTCCGGGACAGGGGGCTACGAGCAGTACTTC. It is translated as CASSHSGTGGYEQYF.

This chain connects TRBV28 to TRBJ2-3; 8 bases agree with TRBD2. In germline, CDR1 is MDHEN, CDR2 SYDVKM. Unmatched junction bases numbered 5, after V lost 7 bases and J lost 5 bases. The CDR3 has 13 residues. In DNA, the CDR3 is TGTGCCAGCAACGGGGGGGCAGGAGATACGCAGTATTTT. Translating it yields CASNGGAGDTQYF.